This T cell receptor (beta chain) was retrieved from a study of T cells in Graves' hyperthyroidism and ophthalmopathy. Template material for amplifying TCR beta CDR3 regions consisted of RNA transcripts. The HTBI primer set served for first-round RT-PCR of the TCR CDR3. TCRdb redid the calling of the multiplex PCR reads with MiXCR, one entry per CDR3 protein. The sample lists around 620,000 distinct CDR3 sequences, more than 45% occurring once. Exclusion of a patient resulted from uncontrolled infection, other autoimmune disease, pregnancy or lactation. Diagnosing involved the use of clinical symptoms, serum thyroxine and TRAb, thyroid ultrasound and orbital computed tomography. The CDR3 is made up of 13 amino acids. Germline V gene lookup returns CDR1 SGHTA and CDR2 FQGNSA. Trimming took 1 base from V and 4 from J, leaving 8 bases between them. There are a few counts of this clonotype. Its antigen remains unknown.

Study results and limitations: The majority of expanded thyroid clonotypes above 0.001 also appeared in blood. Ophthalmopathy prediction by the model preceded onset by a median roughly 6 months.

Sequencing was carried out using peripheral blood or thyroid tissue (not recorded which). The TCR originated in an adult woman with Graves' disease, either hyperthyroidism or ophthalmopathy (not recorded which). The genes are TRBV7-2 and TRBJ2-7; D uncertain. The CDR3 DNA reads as TGTGCCAGCAGCTTAGGGCCACTATACGAGCAGTACTTC. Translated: CASSLGPLYEQYF.